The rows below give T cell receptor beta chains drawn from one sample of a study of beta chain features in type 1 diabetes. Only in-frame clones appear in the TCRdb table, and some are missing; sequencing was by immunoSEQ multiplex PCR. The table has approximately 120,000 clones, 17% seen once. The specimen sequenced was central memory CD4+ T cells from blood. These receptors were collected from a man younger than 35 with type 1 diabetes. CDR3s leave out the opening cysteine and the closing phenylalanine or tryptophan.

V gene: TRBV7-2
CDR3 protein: ASSPGTSGPPITDTQY

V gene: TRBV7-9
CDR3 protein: ASSLGTSDTDTQY

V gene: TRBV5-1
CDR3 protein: ASSLKGSTDTQY

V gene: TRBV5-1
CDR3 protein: ASSRTGGQGTGELF

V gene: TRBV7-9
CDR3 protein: ASSDRTGWGNEQF

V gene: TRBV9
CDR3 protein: ASSVGGGADSPLH

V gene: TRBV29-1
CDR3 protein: SVASGTASTEAF

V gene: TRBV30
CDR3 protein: AWSAFRGNSPLH

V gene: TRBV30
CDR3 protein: AWSVGQGHYNEQF

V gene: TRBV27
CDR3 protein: ASSLLPGGPHNEQF

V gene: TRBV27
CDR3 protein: ASELAGGDTQY

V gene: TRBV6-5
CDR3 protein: ASSYSSEGVDTQY

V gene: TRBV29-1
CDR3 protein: SVGWDDEQY

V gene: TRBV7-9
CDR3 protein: ASSSRVNSTDTQY

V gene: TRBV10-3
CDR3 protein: AISPGPRSAYEQY

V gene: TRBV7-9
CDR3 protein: ASSQGAGNTIY

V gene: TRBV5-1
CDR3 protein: ASSIGQNTEAF

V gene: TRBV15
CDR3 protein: ATSRDRRPGTDTQY

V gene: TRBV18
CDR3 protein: ASSPMWTEAF

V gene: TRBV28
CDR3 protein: ASRGILTGEGYT

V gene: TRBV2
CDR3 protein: ASTGGSSYQETQY

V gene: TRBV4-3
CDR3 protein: ASSQDGFRGQMGEYEQY

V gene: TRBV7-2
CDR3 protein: ASSPGTSAGEQY

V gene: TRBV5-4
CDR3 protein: ASSSQQGAGETQY

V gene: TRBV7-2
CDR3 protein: ASSLKYEQF

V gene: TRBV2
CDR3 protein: ASSGDRASNQPQH

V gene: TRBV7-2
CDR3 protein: ASRGGLANDEQF

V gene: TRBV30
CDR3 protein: AWSGRSNQPQH

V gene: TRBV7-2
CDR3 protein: ASSPRRGRAEAF

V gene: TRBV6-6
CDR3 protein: ASSSGVQGAREQY

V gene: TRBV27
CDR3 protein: ASTTMGGGFNEQF

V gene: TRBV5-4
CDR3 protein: ASSSGQYNEQF

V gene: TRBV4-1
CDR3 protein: ASSQVNRGGSEGYT

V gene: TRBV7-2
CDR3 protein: ASSLGSPDPWGYT

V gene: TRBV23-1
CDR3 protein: ASSRFPTGPNTGELF

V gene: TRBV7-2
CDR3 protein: ASSPTRTSYNEQF

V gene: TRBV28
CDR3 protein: ASSSRSPPWTQY

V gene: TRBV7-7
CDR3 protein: ASSSTGSNEQF

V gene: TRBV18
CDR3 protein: ASSPSLEETQY

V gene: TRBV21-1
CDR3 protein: ASSTDMQETQY

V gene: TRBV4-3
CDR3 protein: ASSPVHRDTQY

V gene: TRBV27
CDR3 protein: ASRKDDRGYTDTQY

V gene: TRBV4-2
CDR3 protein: ASSRGAGGSYEQY

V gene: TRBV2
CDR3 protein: ASSWGAPNEQF

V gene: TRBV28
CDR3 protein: ASSLQGRWNEQY

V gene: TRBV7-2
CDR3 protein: ASSWTGNQPQH

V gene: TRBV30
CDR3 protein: AWALRGGNEKLF

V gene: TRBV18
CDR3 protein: ASSPPLREVNEQF

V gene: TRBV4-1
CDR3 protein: ASSQDRGTSGTDGELF

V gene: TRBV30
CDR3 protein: AWSVAGEAGNTIY

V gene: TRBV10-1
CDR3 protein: ANKSGSSRDTQY

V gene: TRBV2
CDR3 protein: ASNPTSGGETQY

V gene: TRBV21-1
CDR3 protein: ASSKVRGTSGRSINYNEQF

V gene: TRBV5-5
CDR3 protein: ASREGGEQF

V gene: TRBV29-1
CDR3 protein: SVSDRYEQY

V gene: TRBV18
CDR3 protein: ASSGGHQETQY

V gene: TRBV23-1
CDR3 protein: ASPEYRGRITGELF

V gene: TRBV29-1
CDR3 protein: SVAASGRERSYNEQF

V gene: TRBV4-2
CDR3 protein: ASSPVGVNYNEQF